The rows below give T cell receptor beta chains drawn from one sample of a study of vaccination effects on CD4 cells after COVID-19. The data were produced by immunoSEQ multiplex PCR, yet TCRdb's version contains in-frame clones alone and is incomplete. The sample includes tens of thousands of clones, around 76% seen only once; the top ten take around 8.1%. These receptors have no known antigen. The sample consisted of CD4+ T cells from PBMCs cultured without peptide, taken before COVID-19 vaccination. The source is a human donor who had a prior SARS-CoV-2 infection. Each CDR3 is given with its conserved first and last residue. Each record gives: CDR3 DNA, CDR3 protein, V gene, J gene, clone size, D gene. D genes are given only for firm matches. Only part of the rows carry a size: once, few, many, or a class if the clone is expanded.

TGTGCCACCAGCAGAGCGGGAGGGCCAGAGACCCAGTACTTC	CATSRAGGPETQYF	TRBV15	TRBJ2-5	.	TRBD2
TGTGCCAGCAGCAAAAGGCGGGAGAAGCGACGTTCCTACAATGAGCAGTTCTTC	CASSKRREKRRSYNEQFF	TRBV21-1	TRBJ2-1	.	.
TGTGCCACCAGCACCCGGGGGGGCACAGATACGCAGTATTTT	CATSTRGGTDTQYF	TRBV15	TRBJ2-3	.	TRBD2
TGTGCCATCAGTGTCTCTGGGGCCAACGTCCTGACTTTC	CAISVSGANVLTF	TRBV10-3	TRBJ2-6	.	.
TGTGCCAGCAGCTTAGCGGGGAGGAACACTGAAGCTTTCTTT	CASSLAGRNTEAFF	TRBV7-8	TRBJ1-1	few	.
TGTGCCAGCAGCCTATGGGACAGTATGCGAGATGGCTACACCTTC	CASSLWDSMRDGYTF	TRBV7-9	TRBJ1-2	.	TRBD1
TGTGCCAGCAGCGTAGATGGCGGGGGGAGGATGGAGCAGTACTTC	CASSVDGGGRMEQYF	TRBV9	TRBJ2-7	once	TRBD2
TGTGCCAGCAGCCGGAGGGGGGGTAGCTCCTACGAGCAGTACTTC	CASSRRGGSSYEQYF	TRBV3-1/TRBV3-2	TRBJ2-7	medium-sized	.
TGTGCCACCGCAATGGGTAGCGGGCACAATGAGCAGTTCTTC	CATAMGSGHNEQFF	TRBV15	TRBJ2-1	.	TRBD2
TGTGCCAGCAGCCAAGGGGGATCAGGGCTTACTAATGAAAAACTGTTTTTT	CASSQGGSGLTNEKLFF	TRBV7-2	TRBJ1-4	once	.
TGTGCTAGTGGTATCGAACGGACTAGCGGGGACCGAGAGACCCAGTACTTC	CASGIERTSGDRETQYF	TRBV12-5	TRBJ2-5	once	TRBD2
TGTGCCAGCTCACCAAAAGGGACAGGGGTGGGCAATCAGCCCCAGCATTTT	CASSPKGTGVGNQPQHF	TRBV18	TRBJ1-5	.	TRBD1
TGTGCTAGCAGTTCCCAATTGAACACTGAAGCTTTCTTT	CASSSQLNTEAFF	TRBV7-7	TRBJ1-1	once	.
TGTGCCAGCCGTGGCGGGTTTCAAGAGACCCAGTACTTC	CASRGGFQETQYF	TRBV27	TRBJ2-5	once	.
TGTGCCAGCAGCTGGACTAGCGGGAGTCTCTACGAGCAGTACTTC	CASSWTSGSLYEQYF	TRBV5-4	TRBJ2-7	.	TRBD2
TGTGCCAGCAGTAACCACAGGGGGGTGAACACTGAAGCTTTCTTT	CASSNHRGVNTEAFF	TRBV6-6	TRBJ1-1	.	TRBD1
TGTGCCAGCTCCCCCTTTTATGCCATCGGTGGAACTGAAGCTTTCTTT	CASSPFYAIGGTEAFF	TRBV18	TRBJ1-1	.	.
TGTGCCAGCAGCTTAGCGCAGGATACCGGGGAGCTGTTTTTT	CASSLAQDTGELFF	TRBV7-2	TRBJ2-2	few	.
TGTGCCAGCAGCGTAGAGGGGACCGGCTACGAGCAGTACTTC	CASSVEGTGYEQYF	TRBV9	TRBJ2-7	.	.
TGTGCCAGCAGCTTGGACCGGGTACGGGAGCAGTTCTTC	CASSLDRVREQFF	TRBV11-3	TRBJ2-1	.	.
TGTGCCAGCAGCTTTCGAGGAAGGAATTCACCCCTCCACTTT	CASSFRGRNSPLHF	TRBV11-2	TRBJ1-6	.	.
TGTGCCAGCAGCTCTAACAAGATGACAGGGTATAATTCACCCCTCCACTTT	CASSSNKMTGYNSPLHF	TRBV7-2	TRBJ1-6	.	TRBD1
TGTGCCAGCGGAAAGACAGGACTGAACACTGAAGCTTTCTTT	CASGKTGLNTEAFF	TRBV6-5	TRBJ1-1	.	.
TGCGCCAGCAGCTCGAAACTAGCGGACTCCTACAATGAGCAGTTCTTC	CASSSKLADSYNEQFF	TRBV5-1	TRBJ2-1	.	TRBD2